These 7 T cell receptor beta chains were sequenced from one sample in a study of post-analysis software for immune sequencing data. TCR beta cDNA libraries included unique molecular identifiers. One entry per CDR3 protein, called by TCRdb with MiXCR from the PCR reads. The repertoire includes about 620,000 distinct CDR3 sequences, 44% of them detected once, and approximately 1.7% sits in the top ten. These receptors are not linked to any known antigen. General study points: TRBV segments more frequent in patients than in controls numbered a few and included TRBV5-6, TRBV5-1 and TRBV20-1.

Sample: blood. The receptors come from a girl between 10 and 17 years old with multiple sclerosis.

The chain employs TRBV10-3 and TRBJ2-5, with D perhaps TRBD1 (5 bases). The V end lost 0 bases, the J end lost 1 base, and 9 bases lay between the germline ends. The CDR3 totals 15 residues. The germline V gene has CDR1 ENHRY and CDR2 SYGVKD. As DNA, the CDR3 is TGTGCCATCAGTGAGTCGGGGCGGCTCCAAGAGACCCAGTACTTC. Amino acids: CAISESGRLQETQYF.

The chain uses TRBV12-3 or TRBV12-4 and TRBJ1-2; D is unclear. Trimming cost V 3 bases and J 10 bases, with 12 bases left between them. The CDR3 totals 12 residues. CDR3 DNA sequence: TGTGCCAGCAGTTTGTCGGGCTACGACTACACCTTC. It codes for CASSLSGYDYTF.

This chain uses TRBV5-1 with TRBJ2-5, with a tentative D call TRBD2 (7 bases). This CDR3 comprises 14 residues. Per the germline V gene, CDR1 is SGHRS and CDR2 is YFSETQ. Trimming removed 5 bases at V and 3 bases at J, with 14 bases between. The CDR3 DNA follows: TGCGCCAGCAGTCCCGGGGGGCCGAAAGAGACCCAGTACTTC. Amino acids: CASSPGGPKETQYF.

This clonotype was found a few times. The CDR3: CASSLTSGKRPQYF. CDR3 nucleotide sequence: TGTGCCAGCAGCCTGACTAGCGGAAAGAGACCCCAGTACTTC. The genes are TRBV7-2 and TRBJ2-7; TRBD2 aligns across 9 bases. V lost 5 bases to trimming and J lost 10 bases; unmatched junction nucleotides: 12. The germline V gene encodes CDR1 SGHTA and CDR2 FQGNSA. The CDR3 has 14 residues.

The chain employs TRBV29-1 and TRBJ2-5; the match to TRBD2 covers 9 bases. The V segment lost 0 bases and the J segment 0 bases; nucleotides outside the gene matches: 8. The CDR3 spans 17 residues. Germline V lookup: CDR1 SQVTM, CDR2 ANQGSEA. The CDR3 loop reads CSVEDGLAGQYQETQYF. The CDR3 coding sequence is TGCAGCGTTGAAGATGGGCTAGCGGGACAGTACCAAGAGACCCAGTACTTC.

This sequence joins TRBV20-1 and TRBJ2-4, with 9 bases matching TRBD2. The CDR3 has 16 amino acids. V was pared by 5 bases and J by 4 bases, with 12 bases of the junction left unmatched. Germline V CDR1 and CDR2: DFQATT, SNEGSKA (reference sequence). The CDR3 nucleotides read TGCAGTGCTGGGACTGGCGGGGGGGACCCAAAAAACATTCAGTACTTC. Protein sequence: CSAGTGGGDPKNIQYF.

This clonotype was seen more than once but under ten times. The rearrangement joins TRBV11-2 to TRBJ2-7; TRBD2 might be the D (6 bases). The CDR3 sequence is 15 residues long. Trimming stripped 4 bases from V and 1 base from J, with 14 bases between. Germline CDR1 reads SGHAT; CDR2 reads FQNNGV. The CDR3 coding sequence is TGTGCCAGCAGCTCCCTGACTAGGCGGTCCTACGAGCAGTACTTC. This gives the protein CASSSLTRRSYEQYF.